This TCR beta chain comes out of a study of cytomegalovirus exposure and HLA in healthy donors. Study-wide results and limits: Most TCR sequences were seen very rarely across donors, but some public TCRs occurred in many.

The study ran its PCR with 60 Vbeta and 13 Jbeta primers. The protocol was immunoSEQ multiplex PCR, while the TCRdb copy is restricted to in-frame clones and leaves out a portion. The sample yields about 87,000 clones, roughly 72% seen once. There are a few counts of this clone. Its matching antigen is unknown. CDR3 length: 16 amino acids. V lost 4 bases to trimming and J lost 4 bases; unmatched junction nucleotides: 7. Germline V gene sequence: CDR1 MGHRA, CDR2 YSYEKL. Material for sequencing was PBMCs. This rearrangement joins TRBV4-1 to TRBJ2-7, with 13 nucleotides matching TRBD2. The sequence was collected from a man aged 25 to 40 in good health and CMV-seropositive. DNA for the CDR3: TGCGCCAGCAGCCCAGGACTAGCGGGGGTTTCGTACGAGCAGTACTTC. This translates into CASSPGLAGVSYEQYF.